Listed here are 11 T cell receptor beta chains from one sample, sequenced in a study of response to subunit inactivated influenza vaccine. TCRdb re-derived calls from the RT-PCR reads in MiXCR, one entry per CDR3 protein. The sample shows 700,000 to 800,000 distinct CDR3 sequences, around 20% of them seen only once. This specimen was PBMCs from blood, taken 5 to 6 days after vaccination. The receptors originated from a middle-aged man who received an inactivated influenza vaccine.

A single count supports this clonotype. The CDR3 protein is CASSYTSFGPQPQHF. CDR3 DNA sequence: TGTGCCAGCAGCTACACCTCGTTCGGGCCTCAGCCCCAGCATTTT. The chain employs TRBV7-2 and TRBJ1-5; D is undetermined. There are 15 residues in the CDR3. CDR1 is SGHTA and CDR2 is FQGNSA in the germline V gene. Trimming removed 4 bases at V and 6 bases at J, with 16 bases between.

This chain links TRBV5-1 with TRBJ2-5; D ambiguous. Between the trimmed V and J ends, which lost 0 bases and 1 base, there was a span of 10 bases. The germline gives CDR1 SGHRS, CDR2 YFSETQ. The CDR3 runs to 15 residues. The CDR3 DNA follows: TGCGCCAGCAGCTTGGATAGCTACACCCAAGAGACCCAGTACTTC. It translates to CASSLDSYTQETQYF.

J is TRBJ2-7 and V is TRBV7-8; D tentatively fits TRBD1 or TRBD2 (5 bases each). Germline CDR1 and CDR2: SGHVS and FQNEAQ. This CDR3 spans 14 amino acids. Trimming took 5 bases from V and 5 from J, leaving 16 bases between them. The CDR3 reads CASSPSAGTDEQYF. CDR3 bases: TGTGCCAGCAGCCCATCCGCAGGGACCGACGAGCAGTACTTC.

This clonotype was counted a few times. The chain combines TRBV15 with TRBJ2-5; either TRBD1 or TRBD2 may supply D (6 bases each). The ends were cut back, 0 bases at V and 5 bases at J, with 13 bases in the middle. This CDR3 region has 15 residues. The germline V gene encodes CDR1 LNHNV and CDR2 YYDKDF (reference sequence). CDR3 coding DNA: TGTGCCACCAGCAGAGATCAAGGGGGAGGCGAGACCCAGTACTTC. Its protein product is CATSRDQGGGETQYF.

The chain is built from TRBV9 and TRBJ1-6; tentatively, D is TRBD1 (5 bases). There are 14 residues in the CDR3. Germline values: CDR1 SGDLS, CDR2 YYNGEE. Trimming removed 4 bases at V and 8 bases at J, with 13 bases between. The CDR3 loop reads CASSPSRGDSPLHF. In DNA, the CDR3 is TGTGCCAGCAGCCCATCGAGAGGGGATTCACCCCTCCACTTT. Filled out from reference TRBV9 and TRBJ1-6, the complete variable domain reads DSGVTQTPKHLITATGQRVTLRCSPRSGDLSVYWYQQSLDQGLQFLIQYYNGEERAKGNILERFSAQQFPDLHSELNLSSLELGDSALYFCASSPSRGDSPLHFGNGTRLTVT.

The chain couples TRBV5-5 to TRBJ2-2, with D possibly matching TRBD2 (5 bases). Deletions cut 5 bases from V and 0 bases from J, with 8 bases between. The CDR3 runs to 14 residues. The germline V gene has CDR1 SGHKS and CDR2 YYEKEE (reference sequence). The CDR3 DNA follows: TGTGCCAGCAGTCAGGAGGCGAACACCGGGGAGCTGTTTTTT. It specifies CASSQEANTGELFF.

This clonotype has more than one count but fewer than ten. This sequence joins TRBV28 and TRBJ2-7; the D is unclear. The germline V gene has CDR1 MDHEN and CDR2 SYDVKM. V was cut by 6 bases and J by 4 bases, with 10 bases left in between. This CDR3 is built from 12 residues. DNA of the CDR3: TGTGCCAGCAGGGGGTGGCTGTACGAGCAGTACTTC. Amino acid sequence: CASRGWLYEQYF.

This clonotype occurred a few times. The CDR3 DNA follows: TGTGCCACCGGACAGGCCGGGGGCTACACCTTC. It yields the protein CATGQAGGYTF. The chain is built from TRBV6-5 and TRBJ1-2; 7 bases match TRBD1. CDR1 MNHEY and CDR2 SVGAGI come from the germline V gene. The CDR3 runs 11 residues. J gave up 8 bases and V 10 bases, and 7 bases lay outside the gene matches.

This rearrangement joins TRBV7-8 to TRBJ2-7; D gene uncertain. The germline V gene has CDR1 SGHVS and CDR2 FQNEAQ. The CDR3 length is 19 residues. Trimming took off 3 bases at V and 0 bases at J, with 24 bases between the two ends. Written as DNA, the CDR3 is TGTGCCAGCAGCTTTTCCACTGTCTATGGAGCGAGTCCCTCCTACGAGCAGTACTTC. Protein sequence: CASSFSTVYGASPSYEQYF.

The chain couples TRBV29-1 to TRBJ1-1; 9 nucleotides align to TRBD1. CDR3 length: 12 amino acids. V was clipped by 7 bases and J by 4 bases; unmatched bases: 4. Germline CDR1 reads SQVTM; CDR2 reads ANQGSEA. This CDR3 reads CSATGGTTEAFF. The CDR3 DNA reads TGCAGCGCAACAGGGGGCACCACTGAAGCTTTCTTT.

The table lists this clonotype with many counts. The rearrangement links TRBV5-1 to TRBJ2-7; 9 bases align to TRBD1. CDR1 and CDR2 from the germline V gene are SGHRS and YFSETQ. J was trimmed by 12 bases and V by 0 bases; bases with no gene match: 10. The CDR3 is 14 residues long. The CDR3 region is CASSLGTGEGRLYF. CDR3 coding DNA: TGCGCCAGCAGCTTGGGGACAGGGGAAGGCAGACTGTACTTC. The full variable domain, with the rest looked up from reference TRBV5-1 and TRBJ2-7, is KAGVTQTPRYLIKTRGQQVTLSCSPISGHRSVSWYQQTPGQGLQFLFEYFSETQRNKGNFPGRFSGRQFSNSRSEMNVSTLELGDSALYLCASSLGTGEGRLYFGPGTRLTVT.